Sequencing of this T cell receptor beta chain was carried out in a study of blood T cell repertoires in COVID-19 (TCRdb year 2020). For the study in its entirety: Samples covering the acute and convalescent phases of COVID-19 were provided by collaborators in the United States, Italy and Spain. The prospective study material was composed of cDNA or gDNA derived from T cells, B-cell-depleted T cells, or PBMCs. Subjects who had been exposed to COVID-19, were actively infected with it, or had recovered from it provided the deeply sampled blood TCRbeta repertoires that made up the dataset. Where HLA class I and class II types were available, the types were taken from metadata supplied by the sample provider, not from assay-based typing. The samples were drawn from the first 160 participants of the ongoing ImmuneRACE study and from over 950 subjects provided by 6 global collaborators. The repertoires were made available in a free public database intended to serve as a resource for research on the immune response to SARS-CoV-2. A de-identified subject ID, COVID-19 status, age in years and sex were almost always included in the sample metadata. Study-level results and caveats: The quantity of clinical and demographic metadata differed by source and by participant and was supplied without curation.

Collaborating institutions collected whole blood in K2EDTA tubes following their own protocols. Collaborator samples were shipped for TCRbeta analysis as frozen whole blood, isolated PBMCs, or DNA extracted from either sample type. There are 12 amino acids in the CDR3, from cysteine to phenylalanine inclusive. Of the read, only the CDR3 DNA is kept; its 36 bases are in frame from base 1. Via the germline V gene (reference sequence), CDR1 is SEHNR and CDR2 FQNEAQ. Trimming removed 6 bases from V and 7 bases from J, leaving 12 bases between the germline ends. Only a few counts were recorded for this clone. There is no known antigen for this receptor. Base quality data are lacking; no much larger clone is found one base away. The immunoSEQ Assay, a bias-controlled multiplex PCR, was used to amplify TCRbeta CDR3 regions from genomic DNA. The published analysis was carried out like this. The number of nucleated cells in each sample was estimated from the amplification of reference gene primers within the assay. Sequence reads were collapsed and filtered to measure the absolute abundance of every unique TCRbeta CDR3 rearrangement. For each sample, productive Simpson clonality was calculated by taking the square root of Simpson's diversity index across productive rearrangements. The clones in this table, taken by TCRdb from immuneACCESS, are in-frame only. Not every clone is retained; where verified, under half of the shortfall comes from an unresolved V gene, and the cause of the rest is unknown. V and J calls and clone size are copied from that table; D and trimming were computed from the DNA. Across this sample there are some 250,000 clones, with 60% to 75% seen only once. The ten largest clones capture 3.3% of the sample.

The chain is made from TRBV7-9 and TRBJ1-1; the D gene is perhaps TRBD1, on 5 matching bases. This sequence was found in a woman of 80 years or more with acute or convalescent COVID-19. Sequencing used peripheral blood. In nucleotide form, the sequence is TGTGCCAGCAGACACGGACACAGTGAAGCTTTCTTT. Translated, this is CASRHGHSEAFF.